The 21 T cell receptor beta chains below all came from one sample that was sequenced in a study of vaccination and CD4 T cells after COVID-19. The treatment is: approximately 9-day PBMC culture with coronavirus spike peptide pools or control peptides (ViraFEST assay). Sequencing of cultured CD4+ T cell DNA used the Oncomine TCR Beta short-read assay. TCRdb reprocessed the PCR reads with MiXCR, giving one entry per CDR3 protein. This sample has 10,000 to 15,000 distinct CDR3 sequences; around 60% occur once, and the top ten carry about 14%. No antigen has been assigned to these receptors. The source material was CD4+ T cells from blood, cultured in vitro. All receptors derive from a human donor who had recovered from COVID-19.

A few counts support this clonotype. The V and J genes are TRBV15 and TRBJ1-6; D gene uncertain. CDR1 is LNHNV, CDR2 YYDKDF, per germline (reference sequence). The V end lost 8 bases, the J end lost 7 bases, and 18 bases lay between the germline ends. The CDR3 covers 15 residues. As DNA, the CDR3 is TGTGCCACCTCGATGTCGCTGATAGTGAATTCACCCCTCCACTTT. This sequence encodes CATSMSLIVNSPLHF.

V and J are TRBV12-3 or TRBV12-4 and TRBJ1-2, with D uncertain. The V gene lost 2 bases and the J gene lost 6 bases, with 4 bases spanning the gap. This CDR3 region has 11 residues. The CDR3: CASSLMDGYTF. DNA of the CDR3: TGTGCCAGCAGTTTAATGGATGGCTACACCTTC.

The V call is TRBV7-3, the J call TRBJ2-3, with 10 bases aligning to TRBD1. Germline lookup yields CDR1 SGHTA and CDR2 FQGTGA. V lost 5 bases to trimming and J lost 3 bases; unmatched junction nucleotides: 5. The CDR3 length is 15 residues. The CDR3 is CASSRTGGRTDTQYF. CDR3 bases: TGTGCCAGCAGCCGGACAGGGGGTAGAACAGATACGCAGTATTTT.

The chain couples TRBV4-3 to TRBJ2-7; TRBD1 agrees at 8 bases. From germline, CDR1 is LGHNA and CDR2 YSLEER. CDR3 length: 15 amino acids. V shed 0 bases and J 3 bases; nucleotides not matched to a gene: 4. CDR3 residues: CASSQDPGTGYEQYF. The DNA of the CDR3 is TGCGCCAGCAGCCAAGATCCCGGGACAGGCTACGAGCAGTACTTC.

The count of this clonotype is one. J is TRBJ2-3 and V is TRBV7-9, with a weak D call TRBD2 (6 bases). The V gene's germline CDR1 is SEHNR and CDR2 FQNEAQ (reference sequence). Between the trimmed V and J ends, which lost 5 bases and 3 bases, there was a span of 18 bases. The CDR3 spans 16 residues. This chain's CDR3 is CASSPLGGQKTDTQYF. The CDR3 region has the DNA TGTGCCAGCAGCCCGTTGGGGGGTCAGAAAACAGATACGCAGTATTTT.

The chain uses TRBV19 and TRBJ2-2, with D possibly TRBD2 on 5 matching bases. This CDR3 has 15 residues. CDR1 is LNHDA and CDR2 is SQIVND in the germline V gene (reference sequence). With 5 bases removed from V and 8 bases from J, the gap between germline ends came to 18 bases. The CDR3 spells CASSPTSLGSGELFF. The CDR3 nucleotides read TGTGCCAGTAGTCCGACCTCACTAGGTTCTGGGGAGCTGTTTTTT.

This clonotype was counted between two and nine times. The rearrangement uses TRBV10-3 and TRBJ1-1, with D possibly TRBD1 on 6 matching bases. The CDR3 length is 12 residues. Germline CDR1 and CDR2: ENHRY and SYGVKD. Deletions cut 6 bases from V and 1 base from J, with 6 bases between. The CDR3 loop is CAIRQGNTEAFF. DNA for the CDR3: TGTGCCATCAGACAGGGGAACACTGAAGCTTTCTTT.

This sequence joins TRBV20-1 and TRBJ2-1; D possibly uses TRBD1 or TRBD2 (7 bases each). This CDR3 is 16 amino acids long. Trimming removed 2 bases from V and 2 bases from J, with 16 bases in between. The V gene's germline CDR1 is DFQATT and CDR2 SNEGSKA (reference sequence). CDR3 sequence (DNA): TGCAGTGCTAGACGCCCCCAGGGGGGGGCCTACAATGAGCAGTTCTTC. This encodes CSARRPQGGAYNEQFF.

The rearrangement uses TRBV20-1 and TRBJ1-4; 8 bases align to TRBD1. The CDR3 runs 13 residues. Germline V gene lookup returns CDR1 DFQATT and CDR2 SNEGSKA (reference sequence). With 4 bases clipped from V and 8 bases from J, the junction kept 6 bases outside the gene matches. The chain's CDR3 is CSAKDRAREKLFF. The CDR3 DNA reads TGCAGTGCTAAGGACAGGGCGAGAGAAAAACTGTTTTTT.

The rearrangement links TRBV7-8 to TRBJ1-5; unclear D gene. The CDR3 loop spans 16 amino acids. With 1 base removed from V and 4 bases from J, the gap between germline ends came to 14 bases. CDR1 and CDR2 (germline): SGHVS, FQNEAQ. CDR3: CASSLGQTTWNQPQHF. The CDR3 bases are TGTGCCAGCAGCTTAGGACAAACGACCTGGAATCAGCCCCAGCATTTT. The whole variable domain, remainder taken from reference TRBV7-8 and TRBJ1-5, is GAGVSQSPRYKVAKRGQDVALRCDPISGHVSLFWYQQALGQGPEFLTYFQNEAQLDKSGLPSDRFFAERPEGSVSTLKIQRTQQEDSAVYLCASSLGQTTWNQPQHFGDGTRLSIL.

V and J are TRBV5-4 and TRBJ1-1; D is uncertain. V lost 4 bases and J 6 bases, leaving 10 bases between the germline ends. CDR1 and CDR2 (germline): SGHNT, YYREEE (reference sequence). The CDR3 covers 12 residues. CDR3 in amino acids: CASSPIGAEAFF. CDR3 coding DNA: TGTGCCAGCAGCCCGATCGGGGCTGAAGCTTTCTTT. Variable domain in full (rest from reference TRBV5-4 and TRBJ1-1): ETGVTQSPTHLIKTRGQQVTLRCSSQSGHNTVSWYQQALGQGPQFIFQYYREEENGRGNFPPRFSGLQFPNYSSELNVNALELDDSALYLCASSPIGAEAFFGQGTRLTVV.

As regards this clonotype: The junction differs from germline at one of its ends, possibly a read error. CDR3 in DNA: TGTGCTAGCAGCTTAGCGAGGGGTACTGAGCAGTTCTTC. This codes for CASSLARGTEQFF. The chain carries TRBV7-6 and TRBJ2-1; D is tentatively TRBD1 or TRBD2 (5 bases each). CDR1 and CDR2 (germline): SGHVS, FNYEAQ. This CDR3 spans 13 amino acids.

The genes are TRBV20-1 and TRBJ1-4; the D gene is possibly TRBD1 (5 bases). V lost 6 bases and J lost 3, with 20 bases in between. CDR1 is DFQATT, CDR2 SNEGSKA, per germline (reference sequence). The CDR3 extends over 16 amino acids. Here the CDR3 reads CSASAEPGTPNEKLFF. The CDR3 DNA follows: TGCAGTGCCTCTGCAGAACCCGGGACCCCTAATGAAAAACTGTTTTTT.

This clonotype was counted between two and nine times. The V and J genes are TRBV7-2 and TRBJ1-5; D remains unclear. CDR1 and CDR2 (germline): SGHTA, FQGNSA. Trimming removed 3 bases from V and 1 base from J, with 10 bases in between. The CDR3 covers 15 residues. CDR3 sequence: CASSFEGRSNQPQHF. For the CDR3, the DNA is TGTGCCAGCAGCTTTGAGGGTCGAAGCAATCAGCCCCAGCATTTT.

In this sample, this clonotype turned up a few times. CDR3 nucleotide sequence: TGTGCCAGCAGATCGACAGCTTATAATTCACCCCTCCACTTT. It encodes CASRSTAYNSPLHF. The rearrangement links TRBV25-1 to TRBJ1-6, with a tentative D call TRBD1 (5 bases). Germline loops: CDR1 MGHDK, CDR2 SYGVNS. The CDR3 has 14 amino acids. Trimming removed 6 bases from V and 4 bases from J, with 10 bases in between. Drawing the rest from reference TRBV25-1 and TRBJ1-6, the complete variable domain is EADIYQTPRYLVIGTGKKITLECSQTMGHDKMYWYQQDPGMELHLIHYSYGVNSTEKGDLSSESTVSRIRTEHFPLTLESARPSHTSQYLCASRSTAYNSPLHFGNGTRLTVT.

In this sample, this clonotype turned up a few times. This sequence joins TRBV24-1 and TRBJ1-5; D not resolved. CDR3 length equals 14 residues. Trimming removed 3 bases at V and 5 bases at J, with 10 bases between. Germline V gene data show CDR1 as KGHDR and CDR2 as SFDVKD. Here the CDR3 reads CATSDVGIHQPQHF. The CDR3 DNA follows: TGTGCCACCAGTGATGTAGGAATCCATCAGCCCCAGCATTTT.

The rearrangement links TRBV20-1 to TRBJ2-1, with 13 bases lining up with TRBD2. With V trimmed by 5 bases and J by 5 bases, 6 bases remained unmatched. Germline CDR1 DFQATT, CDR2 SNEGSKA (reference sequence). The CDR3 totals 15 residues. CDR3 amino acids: CSALRTSGGNNEQFF. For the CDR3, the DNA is TGCAGTGCTTTGAGGACTAGCGGGGGAAACAATGAGCAGTTCTTC.

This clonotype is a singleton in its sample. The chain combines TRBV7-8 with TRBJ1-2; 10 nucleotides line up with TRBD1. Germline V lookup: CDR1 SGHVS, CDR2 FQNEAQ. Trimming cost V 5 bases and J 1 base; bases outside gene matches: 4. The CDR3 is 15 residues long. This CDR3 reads CASSPGQGGNYGYTF. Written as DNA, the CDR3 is TGTGCCAGCAGCCCTGGACAGGGGGGTAACTATGGCTACACCTTC.

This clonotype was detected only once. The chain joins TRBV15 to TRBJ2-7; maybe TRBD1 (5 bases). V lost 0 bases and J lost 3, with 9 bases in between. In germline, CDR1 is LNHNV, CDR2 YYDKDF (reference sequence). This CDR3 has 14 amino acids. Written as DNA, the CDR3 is TGTGCCACCAGCAGAGAGACAGCAGTCTACGAGCAGTACTTC. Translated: CATSRETAVYEQYF.

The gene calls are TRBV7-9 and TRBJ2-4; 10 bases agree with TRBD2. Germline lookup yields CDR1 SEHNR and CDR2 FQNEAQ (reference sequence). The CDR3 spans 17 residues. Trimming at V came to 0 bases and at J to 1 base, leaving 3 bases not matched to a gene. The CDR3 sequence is CASSLAPAGGAKNIQYF. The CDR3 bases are TGTGCCAGCAGCTTAGCACCAGCGGGAGGGGCCAAAAACATTCAGTACTTC. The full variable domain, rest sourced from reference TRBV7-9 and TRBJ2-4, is DTGVSQNPRHKITKRGQNVTFRCDPISEHNRLYWYRQTLGQGPEFLTYFQNEAQLEKSRLLSDRFSAERPKGSFSTLEIQRTEQGDSAMYLCASSLAPAGGAKNIQYFGAGTRLSVL.

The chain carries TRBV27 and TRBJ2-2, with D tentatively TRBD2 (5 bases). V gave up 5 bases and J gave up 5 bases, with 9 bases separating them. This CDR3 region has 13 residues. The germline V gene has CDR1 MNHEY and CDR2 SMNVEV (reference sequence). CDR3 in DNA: TGTGCCAGCAGTGCAGGCGGGACCGGGGAGCTGTTTTTT. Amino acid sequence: CASSAGGTGELFF.